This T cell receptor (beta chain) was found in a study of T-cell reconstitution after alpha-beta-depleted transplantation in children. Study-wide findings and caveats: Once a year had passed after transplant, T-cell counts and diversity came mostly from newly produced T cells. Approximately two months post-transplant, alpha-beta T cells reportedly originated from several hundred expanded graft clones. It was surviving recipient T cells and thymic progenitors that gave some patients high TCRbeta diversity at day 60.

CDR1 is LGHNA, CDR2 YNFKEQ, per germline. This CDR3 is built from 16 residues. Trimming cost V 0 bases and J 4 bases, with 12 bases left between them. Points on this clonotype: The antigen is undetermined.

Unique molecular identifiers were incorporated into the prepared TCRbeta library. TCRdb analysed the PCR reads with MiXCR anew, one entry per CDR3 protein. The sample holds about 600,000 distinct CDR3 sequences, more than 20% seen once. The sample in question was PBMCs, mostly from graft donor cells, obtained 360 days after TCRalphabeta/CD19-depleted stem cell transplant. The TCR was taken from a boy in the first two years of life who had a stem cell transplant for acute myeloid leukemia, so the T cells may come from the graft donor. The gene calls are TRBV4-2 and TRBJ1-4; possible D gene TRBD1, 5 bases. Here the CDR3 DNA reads TGTGCCAGCAGCCAAGATTTTCGGGACGGTAATGAAAAACTGTTTTTT. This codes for CASSQDFRDGNEKLFF.